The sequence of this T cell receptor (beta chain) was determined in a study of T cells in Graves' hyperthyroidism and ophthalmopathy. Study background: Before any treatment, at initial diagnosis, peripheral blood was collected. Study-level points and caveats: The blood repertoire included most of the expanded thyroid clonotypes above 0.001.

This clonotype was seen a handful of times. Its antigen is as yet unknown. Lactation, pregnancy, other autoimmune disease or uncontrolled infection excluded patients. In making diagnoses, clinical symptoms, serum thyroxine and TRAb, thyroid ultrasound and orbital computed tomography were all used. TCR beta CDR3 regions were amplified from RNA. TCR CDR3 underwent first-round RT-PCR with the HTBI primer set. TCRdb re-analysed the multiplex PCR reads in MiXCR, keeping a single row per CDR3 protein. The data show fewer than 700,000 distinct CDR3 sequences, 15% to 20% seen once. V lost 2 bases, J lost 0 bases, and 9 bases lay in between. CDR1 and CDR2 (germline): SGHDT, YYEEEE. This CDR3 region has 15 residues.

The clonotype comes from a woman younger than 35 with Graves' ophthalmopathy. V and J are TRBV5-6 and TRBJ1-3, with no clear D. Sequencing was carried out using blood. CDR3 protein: CASSFGQNSGNTIYF. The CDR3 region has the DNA TGTGCCAGCAGCTTTGGGCAAAACTCTGGAAACACCATATATTTT.